This TCR beta chain originates from a study of early T cells in non-severe SARS-CoV-2 infection. For the study at large: Chains were not paired, and sequencing was done on bulk RNA from unsorted whole blood.

Study-level findings and limits: VDJdb matching favored anti-spike CD8 responses, missing private and CD4 specificities.

Trimming stripped 8 bases from V and 1 base from J, with 11 bases between. CDR1 is LGHNT and CDR2 is FRNRAP in the germline V gene. The CDR3 is made up of 14 amino acids. As part of library construction, unique molecular identifiers were attached to individual cDNA molecules. Via MiXCR, TCRdb re-called the 5' RACE reads, giving one row per CDR3 protein. This sample has 100,000 to 150,000 distinct CDR3 sequences, with about 16% found just once. As regards this clonotype: Its specificity is unknown. A much larger clone lies one base from this, so it may be a read error.

Material: whole blood. The origin of this receptor is an adult who was a healthcare worker with PCR-confirmed SARS-CoV-2 infection or an uninfected control (not recorded which). V is TRBV12-5 and J is TRBJ2-2; D call uncertain. DNA for the CDR3: TGTGCTAGTAGGCCAACACTGAACACCGGGGAGCTGTTTTTT. Protein product: CASRPTLNTGELFF.